One TCR beta chain is described in this entry. The sample comes from a study of blood T cell repertoires in COVID-19. Germline V gene sequence: CDR1 SNHLY, CDR2 FYNNEI. The ends were cut back, 8 bases at V and 4 bases at J, with 8 bases in the middle. The CDR3 runs to 11 residues. Produced via immunoSEQ multiplex PCR; TCRdb's table is partial and in-frame only. The repertoire has roughly 200,000 clones, roughly nine tenths of them found once; the top ten carry roughly 3.3%. The TCR originated in a woman aged 45 to 65 in a cohort exposed to, infected with or recovered from COVID-19 (not recorded which). The chain is built from TRBV2 and TRBJ1-1; a weak D match, TRBD1 (5 bases). Sequencing was performed on PBMCs or T cells enriched from blood (not recorded which). CDR3 sequence reads: CASVGGTEAFF. Written as DNA, the CDR3 is TGTGCCAGCGTGGGGGGCACTGAAGCTTTCTTT.